The 16 T cell receptor beta chains listed next were all sequenced from one sample in a study of CD8 T cells in ankylosing spondylitis. Study results and caveats: Ankylosing spondylitis blood appeared to carry a characteristic TCR beta motif of roughly eight highly homologous variants.

From the 5' RACE reads, TCRdb called clonotypes with MiXCR, one entry per CDR3 protein. The sample records about 480,000 distinct CDR3 sequences, more than 15% being singletons. The antigens these receptors bind are not known. Input material: blood, either unsorted or a sorted T cell fraction (not recorded which). The receptors shown here come from a male donor with ankylosing spondylitis.

This clonotype was observed a handful of times. The V gene is TRBV4-1, the J gene TRBJ2-3, with 9 bases lining up with TRBD2. The CDR3 has 21 amino acids. V dropped 0 bases and J dropped 2; count of bases not matched to a gene: 18. Per the germline V gene, CDR1 is MGHRA and CDR2 is YSYEKL. CDR3 sequence: CASSQDTTRAGGASHTDTQYF. In DNA, the CDR3 is TGCGCCAGCAGCCAAGATACCACTCGTGCGGGGGGGGCCAGCCACACAGATACGCAGTATTTT.

This clonotype was observed a few times. J is TRBJ2-7 and V is TRBV5-1; TRBD1 agrees at 9 bases. Germline CDR1 SGHRS, CDR2 YFSETQ. This CDR3 is 15 amino acids long. J lost 4 bases, V lost 4 bases, and 9 bases had no gene match. In DNA, the CDR3 is TGCGCCAGCAGCCGGACGACAGGGGGGGGATACGAGCAGTACTTC. This encodes CASSRTTGGGYEQYF.

In this sample, this clonotype turned up many times. The chain is built from TRBV29-1 and TRBJ2-5, with TRBD2 identical over 9 bases. The CDR3 runs 12 residues. Germline V CDR1 and CDR2: SQVTM, ANQGSEA. J lost 5 bases, V lost 7 bases, and 5 bases had no gene match. The CDR3 protein is CSAMGLAETQYF. The CDR3 bases are TGCAGCGCGATGGGACTAGCTGAGACCCAGTACTTC.

This clonotype was observed a few times. This sequence joins TRBV20-1 and TRBJ2-7; 9 bases agree with TRBD2. Germline trimming cut 5 bases from V and 0 bases from J; bases unmatched to any gene: 5. The CDR3 contains 14 residues. CDR1 and CDR2 (germline): DFQATT, SNEGSKA (reference sequence). CDR3 coding DNA: TGCAGTGCTTTAGCGGGGGCTGGCTCCTACGAGCAGTACTTC. Translated: CSALAGAGSYEQYF.

The chain links TRBV7-9 to TRBJ2-2, with D tentatively TRBD2 (5 bases). The CDR3 has 15 amino acids. V lost 1 base and J lost 0, with 6 bases in between. Germline V CDR1 and CDR2: SEHNR, FQNEAQ (reference sequence). The CDR3 region is CASSLGAANTGELFF. The CDR3 nucleotides read TGTGCCAGCAGCTTAGGAGCGGCGAACACCGGGGAGCTGTTTTTT.

The V and J genes are TRBV2 and TRBJ2-1; 10 bases are a match to TRBD2. The CDR3 totals 16 residues. V lost 6 bases to trimming and J lost 5 bases; unmatched junction nucleotides: 10. Germline V CDR1 and CDR2: SNHLY, FYNNEI. CDR3 nucleotides: TGTGCCAGCAGACCTTCCAGCGGGGGGGCCAACAATGAGCAGTTCTTC. Encoded protein: CASRPSSGGANNEQFF.

Many counts were recorded for this clonotype. The rearrangement uses TRBV20-1 and TRBJ2-3; 7 positions match TRBD1. Germline values: CDR1 DFQATT, CDR2 SNEGSKA (reference sequence). The CDR3 consists of 15 residues. The junction had 11 bases not matched to a gene; V was cut back by 5 bases and J by 3 bases. CDR3 coding DNA: TGCAGTGCTCGGAAACAGGGGACCTCGACAGATACGCAGTATTTT. Its protein product is CSARKQGTSTDTQYF.

In its sample, this clonotype was seen once. The chain combines TRBV15 with TRBJ2-5; D unclear. The CDR3 covers 12 residues. Germline V lookup: CDR1 LNHNV, CDR2 YYDKDF (reference sequence). The V gene lost 1 base and the J gene lost 4 bases, with 4 bases spanning the gap. CDR3 coding DNA: TGTGCCACCAGCAGAGGGAGAGAGACCCAGTACTTC. Protein product: CATSRGRETQYF. The full variable domain, in which reference TRBV15 and TRBJ2-5 provide the parts outside the CDR3, is DAMVIQNPRYQVTQFGKPVTLSCSQTLNHNVMYWYQQKSSQAPKLLFHYYDKDFNNEADTPDNFQSRRPNTSFCFLDIRSPGLGDTAMYLCATSRGRETQYFGPGTRLLVL.

This clonotype was seen a few times. V usage is TRBV2 and J usage is TRBJ2-1; 10 positions agree with TRBD2. The length of the CDR3 is 15 residues. Germline lookup yields CDR1 SNHLY and CDR2 FYNNEI. V trimming: 6 bases; J trimming: 5 bases; junction bases outside the gene matches: 7. This CDR3 is CASRRGLANNNEQFF. The CDR3, as DNA: TGTGCCAGCAGGCGGGGACTAGCGAATAACAATGAGCAGTTCTTC.

The sample holds a few counts of this clonotype. CDR3 loop: CASSSRVGGELFF. The DNA for the CDR3 is TGTGCCAGCAGTTCCAGAGTAGGCGGGGAGCTGTTTTTT. The chain joins TRBV2 to TRBJ2-2; D gene uncertain. CDR3 length: 13 residues. Trimming pared 5 bases from V and 7 bases from J, leaving 11 bases between. From germline, CDR1 is SNHLY and CDR2 FYNNEI.

This clonotype has a count of ten or more. The rearrangement uses TRBV5-1 and TRBJ2-1; TRBD2 agrees at 8 bases. In germline, CDR1 is SGHRS, CDR2 YFSETQ. Germline trimming cut 5 bases from V and 5 bases from J; bases unmatched to any gene: 3. The CDR3 is made up of 13 amino acids. The CDR3 reads CASRAGGDNEQFF. The DNA of the CDR3 is TGCGCCAGCAGGGCCGGGGGGGACAATGAGCAGTTCTTC.

This CDR3 is CASRIGQSGLREKLFF. CDR3 DNA: TGCGCCAGCAGGATTGGACAGTCGGGGCTGAGGGAAAAACTGTTTTTT. The genes are TRBV5-1 and TRBJ1-4, with a weak D call TRBD1 (6 bases). The CDR3 totals 16 residues. CDR1 is SGHRS and CDR2 is YFSETQ in the germline V gene. Trimming pared 5 bases from V and 8 bases from J, leaving 22 bases between. Full variable domain (remainder filled in from reference TRBV5-1 and TRBJ1-4): KAGVTQTPRYLIKTRGQQVTLSCSPISGHRSVSWYQQTPGQGLQFLFEYFSETQRNKGNFPGRFSGRQFSNSRSEMNVSTLELGDSALYLCASRIGQSGLREKLFFGSGTQLSVL.

This clonotype showed up just a few times. This chain connects TRBV6-2 or TRBV6-3 to TRBJ2-5, with D tentatively TRBD1 or TRBD2 (7 bases each). Looked up from germline, CDR1 is MNHEY and CDR2 is SVGEGT. This CDR3 is built from 14 residues. CDR3 coding DNA: TGTGCTAACCCCGGGGAGGGGGCCTGTGAGACCCAGTACTTC. Translation: CANPGEGACETQYF.

In this sample, this clonotype turned up a few times. This chain links TRBV3-1 with TRBJ2-3, with 7 bases identical to TRBD2. Germline CDR1 reads LGHDT; CDR2 reads YNNKEL (reference sequence). The length of the CDR3 is 15 residues. V lost 3 bases, J lost 2 bases, and 5 bases stayed unmatched. CDR3 in amino acids: CASSQGAGPTDTQYF. The CDR3 DNA reads TGTGCCAGCAGCCAGGGAGCGGGGCCCACAGATACGCAGTATTTT.

The J gene is TRBJ2-1, the V gene TRBV5-4; 8 bases are a match to TRBD2. Germline V gene lookup returns CDR1 SGHNT and CDR2 YYREEE (reference sequence). The V segment lost 4 bases and the J segment 9 bases; nucleotides outside the gene matches: 9. There are 14 residues in the CDR3. The CDR3 reads CASSEGLGRGEQFF. The CDR3 DNA follows: TGTGCCAGCAGCGAGGGACTAGGCCGGGGTGAGCAGTTCTTC.

CDR3 protein: CASSLERGPYEQYF. Written as DNA, the CDR3 is TGTGCCAGCAGCTTAGAGCGGGGACCCTACGAGCAGTACTTC. The rearrangement uses TRBV7-2 and TRBJ2-7, with 7 bases identical to TRBD2. J lost 2 bases, V lost 1 base, and 2 bases had no gene match. Per germline, CDR1 SGHTA and CDR2 FQGNSA. The CDR3 consists of 14 residues.